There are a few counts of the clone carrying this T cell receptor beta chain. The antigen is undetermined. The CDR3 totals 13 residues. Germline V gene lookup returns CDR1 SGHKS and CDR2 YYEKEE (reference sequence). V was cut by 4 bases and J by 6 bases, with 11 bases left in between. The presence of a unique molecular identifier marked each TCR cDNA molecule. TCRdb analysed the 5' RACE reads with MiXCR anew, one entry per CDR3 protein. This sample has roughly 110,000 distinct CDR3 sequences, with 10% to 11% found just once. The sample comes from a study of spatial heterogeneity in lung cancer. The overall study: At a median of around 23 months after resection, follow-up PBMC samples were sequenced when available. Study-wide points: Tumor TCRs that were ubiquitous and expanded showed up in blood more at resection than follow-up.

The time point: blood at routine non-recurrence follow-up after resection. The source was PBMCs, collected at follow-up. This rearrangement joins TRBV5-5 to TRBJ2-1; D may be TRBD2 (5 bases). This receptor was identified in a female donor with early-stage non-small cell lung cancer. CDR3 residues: CASSRGMGNEQFF. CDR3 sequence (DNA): TGTGCCAGCAGCAGAGGGATGGGCAATGAGCAGTTCTTC.